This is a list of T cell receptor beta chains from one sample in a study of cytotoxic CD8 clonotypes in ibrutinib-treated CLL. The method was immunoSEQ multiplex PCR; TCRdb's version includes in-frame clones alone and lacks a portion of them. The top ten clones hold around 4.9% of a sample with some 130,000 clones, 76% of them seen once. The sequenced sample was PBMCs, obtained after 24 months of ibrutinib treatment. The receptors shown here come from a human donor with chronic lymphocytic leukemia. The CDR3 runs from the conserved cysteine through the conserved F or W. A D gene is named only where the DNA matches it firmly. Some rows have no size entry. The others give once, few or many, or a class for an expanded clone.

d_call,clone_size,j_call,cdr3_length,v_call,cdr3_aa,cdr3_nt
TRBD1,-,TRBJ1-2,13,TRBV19,CASSISQGIGYTF,TGTGCCAGTAGTATATCACAGGGGATTGGCTACACCTTC
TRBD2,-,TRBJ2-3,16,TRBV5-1,CASSLEGRAGTDTQYF,TGCGCCAGCAGCCTGGAGGGGAGGGCGGGCACAGATACGCAGTATTTT
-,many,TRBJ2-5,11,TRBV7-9,CASSPQETQYF,TGTGCCAGCAGCCCCCAAGAGACCCAGTACTTC
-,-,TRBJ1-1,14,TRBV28,CASSLTRGNTEAFF,TGTGCCAGCAGTTTAACCAGGGGCAACACTGAAGCTTTCTTT
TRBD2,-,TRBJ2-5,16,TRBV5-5,CASSLGLAGGPETQYF,TGTGCCAGCAGCTTGGGACTAGCGGGGGGGCCCGAGACCCAGTACTTC
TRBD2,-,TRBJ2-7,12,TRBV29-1,CSAAGAGHEQYF,TGCAGCGCAGCGGGGGCCGGTCACGAGCAGTACTTC
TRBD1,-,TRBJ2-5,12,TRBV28,CARGDSEETQYF,TGTGCCAGGGGGGACAGCGAAGAGACCCAGTACTTC
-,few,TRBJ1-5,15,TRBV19,CASSTVGHGNQPQHF,TGTGCCAGTAGTACGGTGGGACACGGCAATCAGCCCCAGCATTTT
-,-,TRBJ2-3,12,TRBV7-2,CASSASTDTQYF,TGTGCCAGCAGCGCTAGCACAGATACGCAGTATTTT
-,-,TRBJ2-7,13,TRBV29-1,CSAAGGLQYEQYF,TGCAGCGCCGCCGGGGGATTGCAGTACGAGCAGTACTTC
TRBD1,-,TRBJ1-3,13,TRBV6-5,CASSRGGGNTIYF,TGTGCCTCCTCCAGGGGGGGTGGAAACACCATATATTTT
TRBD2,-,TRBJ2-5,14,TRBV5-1,CASSTTAGRETQYF,TGCGCCAGCAGCACTACAGCGGGGCGGGAGACCCAGTACTTC
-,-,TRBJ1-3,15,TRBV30,CAWGSGMGSGNTIYF,TGTGCCTGGGGATCCGGGATGGGGTCTGGAAACACCATATATTTT
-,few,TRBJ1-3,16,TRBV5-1,CASSLAGASSGNTIYF,TGCGCCAGCAGCTTGGCGGGGGCCAGCTCTGGAAACACCATATATTTT
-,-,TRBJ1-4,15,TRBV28,CASSLPTALSEKLFF,TGTGCCAGCAGTCTCCCTACGGCCCTCAGCGAAAAACTGTTTTTT
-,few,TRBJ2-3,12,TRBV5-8,CASSPLRDTQYF,TGTGCCAGCAGCCCCCTTAGGGATACGCAGTATTTT
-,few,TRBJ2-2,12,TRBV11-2,CASSTRSGELFF,TGTGCCAGCAGCACCCGGAGCGGGGAGCTGTTTTTT
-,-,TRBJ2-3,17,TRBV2,CASSEYVLGTSTDTQYF,TGTGCCAGCAGTGAATATGTGCTGGGCACTAGCACAGATACGCAGTATTTT
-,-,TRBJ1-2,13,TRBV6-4,CASSDSRAVGYTF,TGTGCCAGCAGTGACTCGAGGGCAGTCGGCTACACCTTC
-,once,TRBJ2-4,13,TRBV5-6,CASSLGPERIQYF,TGTGCCAGCAGCTTGGGTCCCGAGCGCATTCAGTACTTC
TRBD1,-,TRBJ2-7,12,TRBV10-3,CAISRTGGKQYF,TGTGCCATCAGCCGGACAGGGGGTAAGCAGTACTTC
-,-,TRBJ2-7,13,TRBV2,CASKAPEVHEQYF,TGTGCCAGCAAGGCCCCCGAGGTCCACGAGCAGTACTTC
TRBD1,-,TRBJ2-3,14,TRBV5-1,CASSGGQNTDTQYF,TGCGCCAGCAGCGGGGGACAGAACACAGATACGCAGTATTTT
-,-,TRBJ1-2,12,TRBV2,CASRVTNYGYTF,TGTGCCAGCAGGGTGACTAACTATGGCTACACCTTC
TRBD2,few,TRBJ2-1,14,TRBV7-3,CASGVAGDYNEQFF,TGTGCCAGCGGTGTTGCGGGGGACTACAATGAGCAGTTCTTC
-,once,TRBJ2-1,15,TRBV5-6,CASSELASTYNEQFF,TGTGCCAGCAGCGAACTAGCTTCGACCTACAATGAGCAGTTCTTC
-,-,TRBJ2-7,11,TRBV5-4,CASIGQNEQYF,TGTGCCAGCATAGGGCAGAACGAGCAGTACTTC
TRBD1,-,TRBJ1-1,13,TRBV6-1,CASSEDDRAGAFF,TGTGCCAGCAGTGAAGACGACAGGGCGGGGGCTTTCTTT
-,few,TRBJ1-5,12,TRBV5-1,CASSLDGQPQHF,TGCGCCAGCAGCTTGGACGGGCAGCCCCAGCATTTT
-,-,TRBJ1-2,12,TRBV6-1,CASSERQYGYTF,TGTGCCAGCAGTGAAAGACAGTATGGCTACACCTTC
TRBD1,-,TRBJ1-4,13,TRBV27,CASAGQFNEKLFF,TGTGCCAGCGCGGGACAGTTTAATGAAAAACTGTTTTTT
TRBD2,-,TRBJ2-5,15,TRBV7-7,CASSLTQAGWETQYF,TGTGCCAGCAGCTTAACCCAAGCGGGGTGGGAGACCCAGTACTTC
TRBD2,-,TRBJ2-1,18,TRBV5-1,CASSLAGTSGNSYNEQFF,TGCGCCAGCAGCTTGGCCGGGACTAGCGGGAACTCCTACAATGAGCAGTTCTTC
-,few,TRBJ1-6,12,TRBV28,CASSLSVPPLHF,TGTGCCAGCAGTTTATCGGTCCCCCCCCTCCACTTT
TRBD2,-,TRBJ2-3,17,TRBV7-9,CASSLWASGSGTDTQYF,TGTGCCAGCAGCTTATGGGCTAGCGGGAGTGGTACAGATACGCAGTATTTT
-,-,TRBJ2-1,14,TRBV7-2,CASSLGSAYNEQFF,TGTGCCAGCAGCTTAGGGTCAGCCTACAATGAGCAGTTCTTC
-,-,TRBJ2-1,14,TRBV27,CASSPRGSYNEQFF,TGTGCCAGCAGCCCACGAGGCTCCTACAATGAGCAGTTCTTC
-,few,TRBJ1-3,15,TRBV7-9,CASSVLGHAGNTIYF,TGTGCCAGCAGCGTCTTGGGGCACGCTGGAAACACCATATATTTT
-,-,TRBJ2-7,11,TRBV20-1,CRTTGLYEQYF,TGCAGGACTACAGGCCTCTACGAGCAGTACTTC
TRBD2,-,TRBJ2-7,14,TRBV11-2,CASSLGGGPGEQYF,TGTGCCAGCAGCTTAGGCGGGGGGCCGGGGGAGCAGTACTTC
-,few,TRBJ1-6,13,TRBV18,CASSPGVSSPLHF,TGTGCCAGCTCCCCCGGGGTTTCTTCACCCCTCCACTTT
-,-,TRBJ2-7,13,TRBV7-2,CASSPTPGYEQYF,TGTGCCAGCAGCCCCACCCCAGGGTACGAGCAGTACTTC
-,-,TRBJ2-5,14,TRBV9,CASSEGLQRETQYF,TGTGCCAGCAGCGAGGGTCTTCAGAGGGAGACCCAGTACTTC
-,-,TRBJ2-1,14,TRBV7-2,CASSLQGSYNEQFF,TGTGCCAGCAGCTTGCAGGGTTCCTACAATGAGCAGTTCTTC
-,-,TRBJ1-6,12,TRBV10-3,CAISAGNSPLHF,TGTGCCATCAGTGCGGGGAATTCACCCCTCCACTTT
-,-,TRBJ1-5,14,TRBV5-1,CASSLGPGDEPQHF,TGCGCCAGCAGCTTGGGGCCGGGGGACGAGCCCCAGCATTTT
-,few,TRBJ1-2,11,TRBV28,CASSGVYGYTF,TGTGCCAGCAGTGGGGTCTATGGCTACACCTTC
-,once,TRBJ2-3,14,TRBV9,CASTPTPHADTQYF,TGTGCCAGCACCCCCACACCCCATGCCGATACGCAGTATTTT
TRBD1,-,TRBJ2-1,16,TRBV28,CASSLGPGQGVGEQFF,TGTGCCAGCAGTTTGGGGCCCGGACAGGGTGTAGGTGAGCAGTTCTTC
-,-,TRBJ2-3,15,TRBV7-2,CASSLALGSTDTQYF,TGTGCCAGCAGCTTAGCCCTTGGCTCCACAGATACGCAGTATTTT
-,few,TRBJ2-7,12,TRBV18,CASSRSSYEQYF,TGTGCCAGCTCACGAAGCTCCTACGAGCAGTACTTC
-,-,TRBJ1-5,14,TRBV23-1,CATSPGGGPRPQHF,TGCGCCACCTCCCCCGGGGGGGGCCCCAGGCCCCAGCATTTT
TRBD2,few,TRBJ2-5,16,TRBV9,CASSVEASGGRETQYF,TGTGCCAGCAGCGTAGAGGCTAGCGGGGGTCGGGAGACCCAGTACTTC
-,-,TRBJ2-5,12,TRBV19,CASSIGGETQYF,TGTGCCAGTAGTATAGGCGGGGAGACCCAGTACTTC
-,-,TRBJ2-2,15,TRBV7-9,CASSRVRGNTGELFF,TGTGCCAGCAGCCGGGTCCGGGGGAACACCGGGGAGCTGTTTTTT